This T cell receptor beta chain is from a study of cytomegalovirus exposure and HLA in healthy donors. Germline V gives CDR1 SGHRS, CDR2 YFSETQ. The CDR3 totals 15 residues. V lost 5 bases and J lost 3; bases outside the gene matches: 8. The PCR ran on 60 Vbeta and 13 Jbeta primers. Method: immunoSEQ multiplex PCR; TCRdb's copy keeps in-frame clones and lacks some. Here the sample spans around 120,000 clones, approximately 70% being singletons. The rearrangement links TRBV5-1 to TRBJ1-2; 9 bases align to TRBD1. The sequencing input was PBMCs. This receptor was taken from a woman in her sixties or seventies in good health and CMV-seropositive. CDR3 sequence reads: CASRASGQGYYGYTF. The CDR3 bases are TGCGCCAGCAGAGCCTCGGGACAGGGTTACTATGGCTACACCTTC. The complete variable domain, with remaining parts taken from reference TRBV5-1 and TRBJ1-2, reads KAGVTQTPRYLIKTRGQQVTLSCSPISGHRSVSWYQQTPGQGLQFLFEYFSETQRNKGNFPGRFSGRQFSNSRSEMNVSTLELGDSALYLCASRASGQGYYGYTFGSGTRLTVV.